Presented here are 31 T cell receptor beta chains from one specimen sequenced in a study of blood T cell repertoires in COVID-19. The data were produced by immunoSEQ multiplex PCR, yet TCRdb's version contains in-frame clones alone and is incomplete. This table has 240,000 or so clones, roughly 81% appearing once. Sequencing used peripheral blood. These receptors all come from a woman older than 75 with COVID-19, enrolled during active disease.

This clone was seen only a few times. The chain uses TRBV24-1 and TRBJ2-3; 11 nucleotides agree with TRBD2. Looked up from germline, CDR1 is KGHDR and CDR2 is SFDVKD. The CDR3 is 18 amino acids. The V and J ends lost 9 bases and 6 bases, in that order; junction bases with no gene match: 19. This chain's CDR3 is CATSSRTSGRLRSDTQYF. The CDR3 nucleotides read TGTGCCACCTCTTCACGAACTAGCGGGAGATTGAGGTCGGATACGCAGTATTTT.

This rearrangement joins TRBV11-3 to TRBJ1-3; D not resolved. The germline V gene has CDR1 SGHNT and CDR2 YENEEA. The CDR3 covers 15 residues. Trimming took 0 bases from V and 3 from J, leaving 9 bases between them. CDR3 nucleotide sequence: TGTGCCAGCAGCTTAGATGGAACTAATGGAAACACCATATATTTT. It encodes CASSLDGTNGNTIYF.

CDR3 residues: CASSPSSGRFDEQFF. CDR3 bases: TGTGCCAGCTCACCATCTAGCGGGAGGTTCGATGAGCAGTTCTTC. The chain is built from TRBV18 and TRBJ2-1; 11 bases align to TRBD2. V gave up 2 bases and J gave up 8 bases; unmatched junction bases: 5. The CDR3 runs 15 residues. Germline V lookup: CDR1 KGHSH, CDR2 LQKENI.

The chain has TRBV6-6 and TRBJ1-1; D may be TRBD1 (5 bases). Deletions cut 4 bases from V and 5 bases from J, with 11 bases between. Germline V gene data show CDR1 as MNHNY and CDR2 as SVGAGI (reference sequence). The CDR3 has 13 residues. The DNA for the CDR3 is TGTGCCAGCAGTTTGAGCCAGGGAACTGAAGCTTTCTTT. Its protein product is CASSLSQGTEAFF.

V usage is TRBV18 and J usage is TRBJ2-1; D remains unclear. This CDR3 contains 16 residues. Germline V lookup: CDR1 KGHSH, CDR2 LQKENI. The V end lost 0 bases, the J end lost 5 bases, and 14 bases lay between the germline ends. CDR3 amino acids: CASSPPGWLRDNEQFF. The CDR3 coding sequence is TGTGCCAGCTCACCACCGGGCTGGCTTCGCGACAATGAGCAGTTCTTC.

The chain combines TRBV5-1 with TRBJ1-4, with 7 nucleotides matching TRBD1. The CDR3 has 17 residues. Germline-derived CDR1 and CDR2 are SGHRS and YFSETQ. Trimming cost V 4 bases and J 4 bases; bases outside gene matches: 13. The CDR3 is CASSLRGRGQLNEKLFF. The CDR3 DNA reads TGCGCCAGCAGCCTGCGTGGGCGGGGACAGCTTAATGAAAAACTGTTTTTT.

This chain joins TRBV30 and TRBJ1-4, with TRBD1 matching 12 bases. Germline CDR1 is GTSNPN and CDR2 is SVGIG (reference sequence). The J segment lost 6 bases and the V segment lost 5 bases, leaving 10 bases of the junction unmatched. There are 16 residues in the CDR3. As DNA, the CDR3 is TGTGCCTGGGGTTCCGGGACAGGGGGCTTCGATGAAAAACTGTTTTTT. It encodes CAWGSGTGGFDEKLFF.

The rearrangement uses TRBV7-9 and TRBJ1-1; 8 nucleotides match TRBD1. Losses at the gene ends were 3 bases for V and 1 base for J; bases not matched to a gene: 4. The CDR3 is made up of 15 amino acids. CDR1 is SEHNR and CDR2 is FQNEAQ in the germline V gene (reference sequence). CDR3 bases: TGTGCCAGCAGCTTGCGGGACAGGCCGAACACTGAAGCTTTCTTT. This gives the protein CASSLRDRPNTEAFF.

This clone has only one observation. The rearrangement uses TRBV28 and TRBJ2-1, with TRBD2 identical over 11 bases. Per the germline V gene, CDR1 is MDHEN and CDR2 is SYDVKM. J gave up 1 base and V 4 bases, and 3 bases lay outside the gene matches. The CDR3 is 16 residues long. The CDR3, as DNA: TGTGCCAGCAGTTCGCGACTAGCGGGGTCCTACAATGAGCAGTTCTTC. Amino acid sequence: CASSSRLAGSYNEQFF.

The rearrangement links TRBV24-1 to TRBJ2-1, with 7 bases that match TRBD2. Germline V lookup: CDR1 KGHDR, CDR2 SFDVKD. The length of the CDR3 is 16 residues. V was clipped by 3 bases and J by 1 base; unmatched bases: 5. The CDR3 DNA reads as TGTGCCACCAGTGATCCTACTAGCGCGTCCTACAATGAGCAGTTCTTC. As protein: CATSDPTSASYNEQFF.

V usage is TRBV5-4 and J usage is TRBJ1-6; 7 positions match TRBD1. The germline CDR1 and CDR2 sequences are SGHNT and YYREEE (reference sequence). This CDR3 contains 15 residues. The junction had 12 bases not matched to a gene; V was cut back by 7 bases and J by 8 bases. DNA of the CDR3: TGTGCCAGCCAGCTTTCGGGACAGCCCTATTCACCCCTCCACTTT. Translated: CASQLSGQPYSPLHF.

V gene TRBV18 combines with J gene TRBJ2-1, with D perhaps TRBD1 (8 bases). V lost 4 bases and J 15 bases, leaving 16 bases between the germline ends. Germline V gene data show CDR1 as KGHSH and CDR2 as LQKENI. There are 12 residues in the CDR3. This chain's CDR3 is CASSLREDRVFF. CDR3 DNA sequence: TGTGCCAGCTCACTACGGGAGGACAGGGTGTTCTTC.

This clone was seen a few times. The chain carries TRBV2 and TRBJ1-2; 7 nucleotides align to TRBD1. The V gene end was trimmed by 7 bases and the J gene end by 5 bases; junction bases not matched to a gene: 4. The germline V gene has CDR1 SNHLY and CDR2 FYNNEI. The CDR3 runs 12 residues. The CDR3 sequence is CASIGTAYGYTF. The DNA of the CDR3 is TGTGCCAGCATCGGGACAGCTTATGGCTACACCTTC.

This chain joins TRBV7-2 and TRBJ1-1, with D possibly TRBD1 on 6 matching bases. V was clipped by 1 base and J by 4 bases, with 10 bases between them. Per germline, CDR1 SGHTA and CDR2 FQGNSA. The CDR3 has 14 amino acids. The CDR3 DNA is TGTGCCAGCAGCTTAGACAGGGCTGTCACTGAAGCTTTCTTT. This codes for CASSLDRAVTEAFF.

A note on this clone: A junction boundary mismatches the germline segment, possibly from a read error. This rearrangement joins TRBV6-5 to TRBJ1-2, with 8 positions matching TRBD1. This CDR3 is built from 16 residues. CDR1 and CDR2 from the germline V gene are MNHEY and SVGAGI. CDR3 sequence: CASSYGQGTAGYGYTF. CDR3 DNA sequence: TGTGCCAGCAGTTACGGACAGGGTACCGCGGGATATGGCTACACTTTC.

CDR3 protein: CATSESLASSSYNEQFF. CDR3 nucleotides: TGTGCCACCAGTGAATCGCTAGCGTCGAGCTCCTACAATGAGCAGTTCTTC. The chain employs TRBV24-1 and TRBJ2-1, with D perhaps TRBD2 (6 bases). This CDR3 has 17 amino acids. V lost 4 bases, J lost 0 bases, and 15 bases lay in between. CDR1 KGHDR and CDR2 SFDVKD come from the germline V gene.

V is TRBV29-1 and J is TRBJ2-1, with 10 positions matching TRBD2. The junction had 4 bases not matched to a gene; V was cut back by 4 bases and J by 4 bases. CDR3 length: 14 residues. Germline V gene lookup returns CDR1 SQVTM and CDR2 ANQGSEA. For the CDR3, the DNA is TGCAGCGTTGCTCTAGCGGGGGTTTACAATGAGCAGTTCTTC. It specifies CSVALAGVYNEQFF.

This chain uses TRBV27 with TRBJ1-6; possibly TRBD1 for D (5 bases). CDR3 length equals 15 residues. V gave up 2 bases and J gave up 5 bases, with 10 bases separating them. Per the germline V gene, CDR1 is MNHEY and CDR2 is SMNVEV (reference sequence). The DNA of the CDR3 is TGTGCCAGCAGTTTAAGGGGTTTGAATAATTCACCCCTCCACTTT. Translation: CASSLRGLNNSPLHF.

V usage is TRBV30 and J usage is TRBJ1-4, with D perhaps TRBD1 (5 bases). The CDR3 covers 14 residues. The V end was cut by 0 bases, the J end by 4 bases, with 9 bases between. Germline CDR1 GTSNPN, CDR2 SVGIG (reference sequence). CDR3 coding DNA: TGTGCCTGGAGTGTACAGGCGCATAATGAAAAACTGTTTTTT. It is translated as CAWSVQAHNEKLFF.

This chain joins TRBV5-6 and TRBJ2-3; 8 bases agree with TRBD1. The CDR3 runs 15 residues. The V gene's germline CDR1 is SGHDT and CDR2 YYEEEE. The V and J ends lost 4 bases and 0 bases, in that order; junction bases with no gene match: 4. The CDR3: CASSPGQVSTDTQYF. CDR3 in DNA: TGTGCCAGCAGCCCGGGACAGGTGAGCACAGATACGCAGTATTTT.

This chain links TRBV5-1 with TRBJ1-4; 10 nucleotides match TRBD1. The germline V gene has CDR1 SGHRS and CDR2 YFSETQ. Trimming at V came to 5 bases and at J to 3 bases, leaving 4 bases not matched to a gene. The CDR3 has 15 amino acids. The CDR3 loop is CASRLGTGANEKLFF. DNA of the CDR3: TGCGCCAGCAGACTTGGGACAGGGGCTAATGAAAAACTGTTTTTT.

This chain uses TRBV2 with TRBJ1-1; unclear D gene. CDR1 SNHLY and CDR2 FYNNEI come from the germline V gene. The CDR3 length is 13 residues. V lost 6 bases, J lost 0 bases, and 8 bases lay in between. In nucleotides, the CDR3 is TGTGCCAGCAGGCGGGCCTTGAACACTGAAGCTTTCTTT. It translates to CASRRALNTEAFF.

The rearrangement joins TRBV13 to TRBJ1-3, with TRBD1 matching over 7 bases. Trimming removed 5 bases from V and 3 bases from J; junction bases left unmatched: 7. The CDR3 consists of 15 residues. Germline V gene data show CDR1 as PRHDT and CDR2 as FYEKMQ (reference sequence). CDR3 sequence (DNA): TGTGCCAGCAGCCTTACAGGGGATGGTGGAAACACCATATATTTT. As protein: CASSLTGDGGNTIYF.

The chain links TRBV19 to TRBJ2-5; D is possibly TRBD2 (6 bases). This CDR3 region has 15 residues. V lost 7 bases and J lost 1, with 16 bases in between. The germline CDR1 and CDR2 sequences are LNHDA and SQIVND (reference sequence). The CDR3 nucleotides read TGTGCCAGTACCGGAGGCGGGGCCCTCCAAGAGACCCAGTACTTC. It translates to CASTGGGALQETQYF.

The chain links TRBV15 to TRBJ1-2, with D tentatively TRBD1 (6 bases). This CDR3 is 14 amino acids long. V gave up 2 bases and J gave up 6 bases, with 13 bases separating them. CDR1 and CDR2 (germline): LNHNV, YYDKDF (reference sequence). CDR3 coding DNA: TGTGCCACCAGCAGAAAACAGGGTATGGATGGCTACACCTTC. It codes for CATSRKQGMDGYTF.

The rearrangement joins TRBV7-8 to TRBJ1-1; unclear D gene. The CDR3 runs 13 residues. V was shortened by 4 bases and J by 4 bases, with 10 bases between the two germline ends. CDR1 is SGHVS and CDR2 is FQNEAQ in the germline V gene. The CDR3 loop is CASSSSTATEAFF. The CDR3 DNA is TGTGCCAGCAGCTCCTCTACTGCCACTGAAGCTTTCTTT.

V usage is TRBV11-2 and J usage is TRBJ1-3; D not certain. V gave up 5 bases and J gave up 11 bases, with 13 bases separating them. CDR3 size: 12 residues. Germline values: CDR1 SGHAT, CDR2 FQNNGV. The CDR3 loop is CASSQEVVAIYF. The CDR3 nucleotides are TGTGCCAGCAGCCAGGAGGTGGTAGCCATATATTTT. Drawing the rest from reference TRBV11-2 and TRBJ1-3, the complete variable domain is EAGVAQSPRYKIIEKRQSVAFWCNPISGHATLYWYQQILGQGPKLLIQFQNNGVVDDSQLPKDRFSAERLKGVDSTLKIQPAKLEDSAVYLCASSQEVVAIYFGEGSWLTVV.

This chain links TRBV10-3 with TRBJ1-3; 8 bases map to TRBD1. Germline CDR1 reads ENHRY; CDR2 reads SYGVKD. V shed 7 bases and J 1 base; nucleotides not matched to a gene: 3. This CDR3 is built from 14 residues. CDR3 sequence: CAITRTGSGNTIYF. CDR3 DNA: TGTGCCATCACCCGGACAGGGTCTGGAAACACCATATATTTT.

The chain recombines TRBV6-5 with TRBJ1-1; D might be TRBD1 (5 bases). Germline lookup yields CDR1 MNHEY and CDR2 SVGAGI. This CDR3 spans 14 amino acids. V lost 2 bases and J 1 base, leaving 8 bases between the germline ends. CDR3 residues: CASSYRQKNTEAFF. CDR3 sequence (DNA): TGTGCCAGCAGTTACAGACAGAAGAACACTGAAGCTTTCTTT.

The chain recombines TRBV13 with TRBJ1-2; the D gene is possibly TRBD1 (6 bases). Germline CDR1 and CDR2: PRHDT and FYEKMQ (reference sequence). This CDR3 is built from 17 residues. V was pared by 7 bases and J by 1 base, with 22 bases between. CDR3 sequence: CASKAQGAAKRNYGYTF. CDR3 bases: TGTGCCAGCAAAGCACAGGGTGCGGCCAAACGTAACTATGGCTACACCTTC. Full variable domain (missing parts from reference TRBV13 and TRBJ1-2): AAGVIQSPRHLIKEKRETATLKCYPIPRHDTVYWYQQGPGQDPQFLISFYEKMQSDKGSIPDRFSAQQFSDYHSELNMSSLELGDSALYFCASKAQGAAKRNYGYTFGSGTRLTVV.

The J gene is TRBJ1-2, the V gene TRBV4-1; 8 bases map to TRBD1. CDR3 size: 16 residues. Germline-derived CDR1 and CDR2 are MGHRA and YSYEKL. The J segment lost 5 bases and the V segment lost 0 bases, leaving 8 bases of the junction unmatched. CDR3 DNA: TGCGCCAGCAGCCAAGATGCCGCCGGACAGGGATATGGCTACACCTTC. Amino acid sequence: CASSQDAAGQGYGYTF.